One and the same sample provided the 26 T cell receptor beta chains below, sequenced in a study of cytomegalovirus exposure and HLA in healthy donors. The study ran its PCR with 60 Vbeta and 13 Jbeta primers. Some clones are missing from TCRdb's copy, which holds only in-frame ones; the method was immunoSEQ multiplex PCR. The table includes approximately 76,000 clones, roughly 73% detected once. What was sequenced was PBMCs. All receptors derive from a woman aged 40 to 55 in good health and CMV-seropositive.

A few counts support this clone. The chain uses TRBV11-1 and TRBJ1-1, with D perhaps matching TRBD1 (5 bases). Per the germline V gene, CDR1 is SGHAT and CDR2 is FQDESV (reference sequence). CDR3 length: 14 residues. Trimming left V 0 bases short and J 4 bases short, with 9 bases between. CDR3 sequence reads: CASSLAGGATEAFF. The CDR3 DNA reads as TGTGCCAGCAGCTTAGCGGGAGGGGCCACTGAAGCTTTCTTT. Complete variable domain (other parts from reference TRBV11-1 and TRBJ1-1): EAEVAQSPRYKITEKSQAVAFWCDPISGHATLYWYRQILGQGPELLVQFQDESVVDDSQLPKDRFSAERLKGVDSTLKIQPAELGDSAMYLCASSLAGGATEAFFGQGTRLTVV.

V gene TRBV5-6 combines with J gene TRBJ1-1; 7 bases align to TRBD1. Germline V gene sequence: CDR1 SGHDT, CDR2 YYEEEE. This CDR3 region has 16 residues. V gave up 0 bases and J gave up 0 bases; unmatched junction bases: 5. Written as DNA, the CDR3 is TGTGCCAGCAGCTTGGTCCGGACAGGCATGAACACTGAAGCTTTCTTT. Encoded protein: CASSLVRTGMNTEAFF.

Many counts were recorded for this clone. The CDR3 DNA is TGTGCCAGCAGTTACGGGGGTTCTGGACAGGGGAACATTCAGTACTTC. Translated, it gives CASSYGGSGQGNIQYF. This chain connects TRBV6-5 to TRBJ2-4; TRBD1 agrees at 9 bases. CDR3 length equals 16 residues. The trim removed 2 bases at V and 7 bases at J, leaving 9 bases unmatched. CDR1 MNHEY and CDR2 SVGAGI come from the germline V gene.

Concerning this clone: A read error may produce the germline difference seen at one junction end. The J gene is TRBJ2-3, the V gene TRBV7-7, with 11 bases identical to TRBD2. CDR3 length: 16 residues. Germline values: CDR1 SSHAT, CDR2 FNYEAQ (reference sequence). The CDR3 sequence is CASSLGSGGAIDTQYF. The DNA for the CDR3 is TGTGCTAGCAGCTTAGGTAGCGGGGGGGCCATAGATACGCAGTATTTT.

This chain links TRBV19 with TRBJ1-4, with D unclear. Per germline, CDR1 LNHDA and CDR2 SQIVND (reference sequence). This CDR3 region has 15 residues. The ends were cut back, 2 bases at V and 4 bases at J, with 11 bases in the middle. The CDR3 protein is CASSISRQRNEKLFF. The CDR3 DNA sequence: TGTGCCAGTAGTATAAGTCGTCAGCGTAATGAAAAACTGTTTTTT.

V is TRBV28 and J is TRBJ2-5, with 9 bases lining up with TRBD1. This CDR3 contains 15 residues. Germline trimming cut 4 bases from V and 4 bases from J; bases unmatched to any gene: 7. The germline V gene encodes CDR1 MDHEN and CDR2 SYDVKM. The CDR3 region is CASSSPQGAGETQYF. CDR3 in DNA: TGTGCCAGCAGTTCCCCACAGGGGGCGGGAGAGACCCAGTACTTC.

The chain recombines TRBV7-2 with TRBJ1-1; the D gene is possibly TRBD1 (5 bases). Looked up from germline, CDR1 is SGHTA and CDR2 is FQGNSA. CDR3 length equals 14 residues. V lost 5 bases, J lost 5 bases, and 15 bases lay in between. In DNA form, the CDR3 reads TGTGCCAGCAGCCCCCCAGGGTTCGTAACTGAAGCTTTCTTT. Translating it yields CASSPPGFVTEAFF.

The chain has TRBV5-1 and TRBJ2-1, with 7 bases lining up with TRBD1. This CDR3 has 15 amino acids. Germline V gene sequence: CDR1 SGHRS, CDR2 YFSETQ. V lost 4 bases to trimming and J lost 4 bases; unmatched junction nucleotides: 8. The CDR3 bases are TGCGCCAGCAGCGTGGGGGACAGACCATACAATGAGCAGTTCTTC. Translation: CASSVGDRPYNEQFF.

The chain combines TRBV28 with TRBJ2-7, with D unresolved. Germline loops: CDR1 MDHEN, CDR2 SYDVKM. The CDR3 extends over 13 amino acids. The ends were cut back, 3 bases at V and 6 bases at J, with 12 bases in the middle. CDR3 protein: CASSFERFPEQYF. The CDR3 region has the DNA TGTGCCAGCAGTTTCGAGAGATTCCCCGAGCAGTACTTC.

The chain couples TRBV5-1 to TRBJ2-7, with a weak D call TRBD2 (6 bases). The CDR3 spans 17 residues. Deletions cut 0 bases from V and 2 bases from J, with 18 bases between. Germline V lookup: CDR1 SGHRS, CDR2 YFSETQ. The CDR3 is CASSLAKIAGRAYEQYF. The CDR3 nucleotides are TGCGCCAGCAGCTTGGCCAAGATCGCGGGGAGAGCCTACGAGCAGTACTTC.

The chain recombines TRBV11-2 with TRBJ2-7; no clear D gene. The CDR3 contains 12 residues. Trimming removed 4 bases at V and 7 bases at J, with 11 bases between. CDR1 SGHAT and CDR2 FQNNGV come from the germline V gene. CDR3 protein: CASSSNLREQYF. DNA for the CDR3: TGTGCCAGCAGCTCAAACCTCAGGGAGCAGTACTTC.

The rearrangement joins TRBV6-5 to TRBJ2-5; D is possibly TRBD2 (5 bases). The CDR3 sequence is 13 residues long. Trimming shortened V by 0 bases and J by 6 bases, and 8 bases separated the two germline ends. The V gene's germline CDR1 is MNHEY and CDR2 SVGAGI. Here the CDR3 reads CASSYSRVQTQYF. The CDR3 nucleotides are TGTGCCAGCAGTTACTCGAGGGTACAGACCCAGTACTTC.

This clone has more than one count but fewer than ten. The chain recombines TRBV11-3 with TRBJ1-2, with unresolved D. CDR1 and CDR2 from the germline V gene are SGHNT and YENEEA. CDR3 length equals 11 residues. The V gene lost 6 bases and the J gene lost 1 base, with 3 bases spanning the gap. The CDR3 spells CASRHNYGYTF. CDR3 nucleotides: TGTGCCAGCAGACATAACTATGGCTACACCTTC.

In this sample, this clone turned up a few times. V and J are TRBV4-3 and TRBJ1-3; D gene ambiguous. Germline V gene data show CDR1 as LGHNA and CDR2 as YSLEER. This CDR3 spans 16 amino acids. Trimming pared 4 bases from V and 0 bases from J, leaving 13 bases between. CDR3 nucleotides: TGCGCCAGCAGCCTGACTCAATCGGGCTCTGGAAACACCATATATTTT. This translates into CASSLTQSGSGNTIYF.

The rearrangement links TRBV6-1 to TRBJ2-7; TRBD2 matches 7 bases. CDR1 MNHNS and CDR2 SASEGT come from the germline V gene. J lost 0 bases, V lost 8 bases, and 10 bases had no gene match. The CDR3 extends over 15 amino acids. In DNA form, the CDR3 reads TGTGCCAGCTCGATGGGAGGGACCAGCTCCTACGAGCAGTACTTC. Encoded protein: CASSMGGTSSYEQYF.

As concerns this clone: Other nucleotide sequences from this sample produce the same CDR3. The chain combines TRBV19 with TRBJ2-7; 10 bases fit TRBD2. Germline values: CDR1 LNHDA, CDR2 SQIVND (reference sequence). J lost 3 bases, V lost 1 base, and 0 bases had no gene match. The CDR3 has 14 residues. For the CDR3, the DNA is TGTGCCAGTAGTATAGCTAGCGGGAGCTACGAGCAGTACTTC. Its protein product is CASSIASGSYEQYF.

The V and J genes are TRBV6-5 and TRBJ2-1; 9 nucleotides align to TRBD2. Per the germline V gene, CDR1 is MNHEY and CDR2 is SVGAGI. CDR3 length: 13 residues. V lost 8 bases to trimming and J lost 7 bases; unmatched junction nucleotides: 6. The chain's CDR3 is CASSAGGRNEQFF. In DNA, the CDR3 is TGTGCCAGCTCCGCGGGGGGGAGGAATGAGCAGTTCTTC.

The chain couples TRBV30 to TRBJ2-3; 8 nucleotides align to TRBD2. Germline CDR1 and CDR2: GTSNPN and SVGIG (reference sequence). Unmatched junction bases numbered 3, after V lost 3 bases and J lost 4 bases. The CDR3 is 13 residues long. As DNA, the CDR3 is TGTGCCTGGAGCGGGACTAGGGCAGATACGCAGTATTTT. Amino acid sequence: CAWSGTRADTQYF.

This clone was detected only once. The genes are TRBV9 and TRBJ1-2; D unclear. This CDR3 contains 14 residues. Between the trimmed V and J ends, which lost 4 bases and 12 bases, there was a span of 22 bases. The germline V gene has CDR1 SGDLS and CDR2 YYNGEE. For the CDR3, the DNA is TGTGCCAGCAGCCCGTCAATACAATCCCGAATACACACCTTC. Translation gives CASSPSIQSRIHTF.

This clone turned up a few times. CDR3 nucleotides: TGCGCCAGCAGCTTGGGACAGGGATCGCCCCTCCACTTT. It encodes CASSLGQGSPLHF. This chain uses TRBV5-1 with TRBJ1-6, with TRBD1 identical over 7 bases. The CDR3 has 13 residues. The germline gives CDR1 SGHRS, CDR2 YFSETQ. The V segment lost 0 bases and the J segment 13 bases; nucleotides outside the gene matches: 4.

The V call is TRBV2, the J call TRBJ2-5; the match to TRBD2 covers 9 bases. V gave up 7 bases and J gave up 5 bases; unmatched junction bases: 5. The CDR3 spans 13 residues. In germline, CDR1 is SNHLY, CDR2 FYNNEI. The chain's CDR3 is CASKRTSVETQYF. The CDR3 region has the DNA TGTGCCAGCAAAAGGACTAGCGTGGAGACCCAGTACTTC.

The gene calls are TRBV7-2 and TRBJ2-5, with 9 bases lining up with TRBD2. Germline values: CDR1 SGHTA, CDR2 FQGNSA. This CDR3 comprises 18 residues. V was clipped by 0 bases and J by 4 bases; unmatched bases: 12. CDR3 DNA: TGTGCCAGCAGCTTAGCGTTGCGGGGGGGTATTCAACGAGAGACCCAGTACTTC. Translating gives CASSLALRGGIQRETQYF.

The chain is built from TRBV10-3 and TRBJ2-5; tentative D call: TRBD2 (6 bases). Between the trimmed V and J ends, which lost 10 bases and 2 bases, there was a span of 20 bases. The CDR3 totals 15 residues. Germline assignment: CDR1 ENHRY and CDR2 SYGVKD. In DNA, the CDR3 is TGTGCCACCGGTCGAGGTAGCGGAATACAAGAGACCCAGTACTTC. Translating it yields CATGRGSGIQETQYF.

V and J are TRBV10-2 and TRBJ2-6; D call uncertain. The V and J ends lost 4 bases and 0 bases respectively, with 10 bases between them. There are 16 residues in the CDR3. Germline lookup yields CDR1 WSHSY and CDR2 SAAADI. In DNA form, the CDR3 reads TGCGCCAGCAGTGCCCTAAGTCGCTCTGGGGCCAACGTCCTGACTTTC. This sequence encodes CASSALSRSGANVLTF.

The J gene is TRBJ2-3, the V gene TRBV2, with D unresolved. V was shortened by 0 bases and J by 2 bases, with 9 bases between the two germline ends. Germline V gene lookup returns CDR1 SNHLY and CDR2 FYNNEI. The CDR3 totals 15 residues. The CDR3 loop is CASSEAVSYTDTQYF. CDR3 in DNA: TGTGCCAGCAGTGAAGCGGTTAGCTACACAGATACGCAGTATTTT.

This clone occurred a few times. The rearrangement links TRBV7-8 to TRBJ2-5, with D possibly being TRBD2 (6 bases). Germline V CDR1 and CDR2: SGHVS, FQNEAQ. This CDR3 spans 14 amino acids. With 2 bases removed from V and 4 bases from J, the gap between germline ends came to 11 bases. The CDR3 region has the DNA TGTGCCAGCAGCTTAATGCCCGGGGGAGAGACCCAGTACTTC. Protein: CASSLMPGGETQYF. Full variable domain (remainder filled in from reference TRBV7-8 and TRBJ2-5): GAGVSQSPRYKVAKRGQDVALRCDPISGHVSLFWYQQALGQGPEFLTYFQNEAQLDKSGLPSDRFFAERPEGSVSTLKIQRTQQEDSAVYLCASSLMPGGETQYFGPGTRLLVL.